Following are 28 T cell receptor beta chains from one sample sequenced in a study of blood T cells in healthy people across ages. Sample-barcoded 5' priming and a J-beta primer mix drove a second PCR of 7 to 11 cycles. One entry per CDR3 protein results from TCRdb running MiXCR on the 5' RACE reads. The sample contains roughly 700,000 distinct CDR3 sequences, 45% to 50% of which appear only once. The sequenced sample was blood. The receptors stem from an older woman in good health.

This clonotype was recorded a few times. Here the CDR3 reads CSAEGLAGGWGNEQFF. The CDR3, as DNA: TGCAGTGCTGAGGGACTAGCGGGAGGGTGGGGCAATGAGCAGTTCTTC. The chain carries TRBV20-1 and TRBJ2-1, with TRBD2 identical over 16 bases. The CDR3 has 16 residues. Germline trimming cut 5 bases from V and 6 bases from J; bases unmatched to any gene: 7. The germline V gene has CDR1 DFQATT and CDR2 SNEGSKA (reference sequence).

The V call is TRBV6-5, the J call TRBJ2-7; weak D call: TRBD2 (6 bases). V dropped 0 bases and J dropped 0 bases, with 9 bases sitting between them. Germline CDR1 MNHEY, CDR2 SVGAGI. This CDR3 comprises 15 residues. The CDR3 sequence: CASSYSPGSSYEQYF. CDR3 bases: TGTGCCAGCAGTTACTCTCCCGGGAGCTCCTACGAGCAGTACTTC.

The chain employs TRBV28 and TRBJ2-1, with 8 bases lining up with TRBD2. Germline V gene data show CDR1 as MDHEN and CDR2 as SYDVKM. The CDR3 spans 14 residues. The V segment lost 6 bases and the J segment 5 bases; nucleotides outside the gene matches: 6. This CDR3 is CASRTSAIHNEQFF. The DNA for the CDR3 is TGTGCCAGCAGGACTAGCGCGATCCACAATGAGCAGTTCTTC. Full variable domain (remainder filled in from reference TRBV28 and TRBJ2-1): DVKVTQSSRYLVKRTGEKVFLECVQDMDHENMFWYRQDPGLGLRLIYFSYDVKMKEKGDIPEGYSVSREKKERFSLILESASTNQTSMYLCASRTSAIHNEQFFGPGTRLTVL.

The V gene is TRBV20-1, the J gene TRBJ2-3; 8 bases fit TRBD2. J gave up 5 bases and V 5 bases, and 6 bases lay outside the gene matches. The CDR3 totals 13 residues. Per the germline V gene, CDR1 is DFQATT and CDR2 is SNEGSKA (reference sequence). CDR3 protein: CSARAGVLDTQYF. CDR3 DNA sequence: TGCAGTGCTCGAGCGGGAGTACTAGATACGCAGTATTTT.

This clonotype was counted a few times. A much larger clone sits a single nucleotide away, making a read error possible. The chain joins TRBV7-2 to TRBJ1-2; D is ambiguous. Trimming left V 0 bases short and J 2 bases short, with 13 bases between. The CDR3 sequence is 16 residues long. CDR1 and CDR2 (germline): SGHTA, FQGNSA. Here the CDR3 DNA reads TGTGCCAGCAGCTTAGCGGTCGGTCTGGGGAACTATGGCTACACCTTC. Protein product: CASSLAVGLGNYGYTF. The full variable domain, rest sourced from reference TRBV7-2 and TRBJ1-2, is GAGVSQSPSNKVTEKGKDVELRCDPISGHTALYWYRQSLGQGLEFLIYFQGNSAPDKSGLPSDRFSAERTGGSVSTLTIQRTQQEDSAVYLCASSLAVGLGNYGYTFGSGTRLTVV.

As to this clonotype: One end of the junction fails to match germline, which may point to a read error. This chain joins TRBV7-6 and TRBJ1-6, with D maybe TRBD1 (6 bases). The germline gives CDR1 SGHVS, CDR2 FNYEAQ. The CDR3 spans 13 residues. The CDR3 protein is CASSPGENSPFHF. As DNA, the CDR3 is TGTGCCAGCAGCCCAGGGGAAAATTCACCCTTCCACTTT.

This clonotype was seen repeatedly, ten times or more. The chain carries TRBV11-3 and TRBJ2-1; no clear D gene. CDR1 is SGHNT, CDR2 YENEEA, per germline. The CDR3 is 16 residues long. Trimming shortened V by 5 bases and J by 2 bases, and 16 bases separated the two germline ends. CDR3 amino acids: CASSTRKEPPYNEQFF. CDR3 sequence (DNA): TGTGCCAGCAGCACACGCAAGGAACCCCCCTACAATGAGCAGTTCTTC.

The rearrangement links TRBV3-1 to TRBJ2-3; weak D call: TRBD2 (6 bases). The germline V gene has CDR1 LGHDT and CDR2 YNNKEL (reference sequence). V was clipped by 2 bases and J by 0 bases, with 21 bases between them. There are 19 residues in the CDR3. This CDR3 is CASSQSGRAYGLSTDTQYF. CDR3 DNA: TGTGCCAGCAGCCAATCCGGGAGAGCTTATGGACTTAGCACAGATACGCAGTATTTT.

This clonotype was counted only a few times. The rearrangement joins TRBV29-1 to TRBJ1-2, with 7 bases matching TRBD1. Germline trimming cut 7 bases from V and 3 bases from J; bases unmatched to any gene: 8. This CDR3 region has 13 residues. CDR1 SQVTM and CDR2 ANQGSEA come from the germline V gene. The CDR3 here is CSARSDRDYGYTF. In DNA form, the CDR3 reads TGCAGCGCTAGGTCCGACAGGGACTATGGCTACACCTTC. The whole variable domain, filled in from reference TRBV29-1 and TRBJ1-2, reads SAVISQKPSRDICQRGTSLTIQCQVDSQVTMMFWYRQQPGQSLTLIATANQGSEATYESGFVIDKFPISRPNLTFSTLTVSNMSPEDSSIYLCSARSDRDYGYTFGSGTRLTVV.

This clonotype was picked up one time. A much larger clone differs by one base, so this may be a read error. The chain links TRBV29-1 to TRBJ2-7; D is tentatively TRBD1 or TRBD2 (5 bases each). CDR3 length: 13 amino acids. The ends were cut back, 5 bases at V and 7 bases at J, with 18 bases in the middle. Per germline, CDR1 SQVTM and CDR2 ANQGSEA. Here the CDR3 reads CSVPGTTGNEQYF. CDR3 DNA: TGCAGCGTTCCCGGGACCACCGGCAATGAGCAGTACTTC.

The chain carries TRBV7-2 and TRBJ2-1; 9 bases map to TRBD2. Germline-derived CDR1 and CDR2 are SGHTA and FQGNSA. The junction had 11 bases not matched to a gene; V was cut back by 1 base and J by 7 bases. The CDR3 is 17 residues long. The CDR3 DNA is TGTGCCAGCAGCTTAGTCTTTCTGGCGGGAGGGGGGAATGAGCAGTTCTTC. Its protein product is CASSLVFLAGGGNEQFF.

The chain joins TRBV20-1 to TRBJ2-1; no clear D. The J call may be wrong; the DNA end is better matched by TRBJ2-7. This CDR3 contains 12 residues. CDR1 DFQATT and CDR2 SNEGSKA come from the germline V gene (reference sequence). As DNA, the CDR3 is TGCAGTGCTAGAGATCCCTTGTCTGAGCAGTACTTC. It yields the protein CSARDPLSEQYF.

The chain has TRBV20-1 and TRBJ2-1; D possibly corresponds to TRBD1 (5 bases). V shed 3 bases and J shed 9 bases, with 9 bases lying between them. Germline CDR1 is DFQATT and CDR2 is SNEGSKA (reference sequence). This CDR3 region has 11 residues. The CDR3 here is CSASKRGEQFF. The CDR3 nucleotides are TGCAGTGCTAGTAAAAGGGGTGAGCAGTTCTTC.

V and J are TRBV19 and TRBJ2-3; 9 nucleotides match TRBD2. Germline lookup yields CDR1 LNHDA and CDR2 SQIVND (reference sequence). Losses at the gene ends were 3 bases for V and 7 bases for J; bases not matched to a gene: 8. This CDR3 comprises 15 residues. CDR3: CASSIVAGVQNTQYF. The CDR3 DNA is TGTGCCAGTAGTATCGTAGCGGGAGTCCAAAATACGCAGTATTTT. The variable domain in full, completed from reference TRBV19 and TRBJ2-3, reads DGGITQSPKYLFRKEGQNVTLSCEQNLNHDAMYWYRQDPGQGLRLIYYSQIVNDFQKGDIAEGYSVSREKKESFPLTVTSAQKNPTAFYLCASSIVAGVQNTQYFGPGTRLTVL.

The rearrangement joins TRBV7-9 to TRBJ2-7; D is unclear. V lost 5 bases, J lost 9 bases, and 14 bases lay in between. The CDR3 has 12 residues. Germline CDR1 is SEHNR and CDR2 is FQNEAQ (reference sequence). The CDR3 loop is CASSPITDPQYF. In DNA, the CDR3 is TGTGCCAGCAGCCCCATTACGGACCCGCAGTACTTC.

The V call is TRBV10-3, the J call TRBJ2-1, with 12 positions matching TRBD2. The germline CDR1 and CDR2 sequences are ENHRY and SYGVKD. The CDR3 extends over 13 amino acids. With V trimmed by 11 bases and J by 13 bases, 12 bases remained unmatched. CDR3 sequence reads: CAAGTSGQETQFF. DNA of the CDR3: TGTGCCGCGGGGACTAGCGGGCAAGAGACCCAGTTCTTC.

The V call is TRBV7-9, the J call TRBJ2-4; 10 bases align to TRBD1. The DNA end is more similar to TRBJ2-7, so the J call may be wrong. Germline CDR1 is SEHNR and CDR2 is FQNEAQ (reference sequence). The CDR3 runs 14 residues. CDR3 bases: TGTGCCAGCAGCCACACCGGGACAGGGGTCGAGCAGTACTTC. As protein: CASSHTGTGVEQYF.

This clonotype was detected once. V gene TRBV7-2 combines with J gene TRBJ2-7; a weak D match, TRBD2 (7 bases). V was clipped by 3 bases and J by 9 bases, with 15 bases between them. CDR1 SGHTA and CDR2 FQGNSA come from the germline V gene. The CDR3 has 13 residues. Here the CDR3 DNA reads TGTGCCAGCAGCTTGCCCGGGGGGCAACGGCAGTACTTC. As protein: CASSLPGGQRQYF.

This clonotype was recorded a few times. This chain uses TRBV4-3 with TRBJ2-7, with a possible D match to TRBD1 (5 bases). The CDR3 spans 15 residues. Germline CDR1 reads LGHNA; CDR2 reads YSLEER. V was shortened by 1 base and J by 2 bases, with 12 bases between the two germline ends. The CDR3 DNA reads as TGCGCCAGCAGCCAAGGGATTTGGGGCCCCTACGAGCAGTACTTC. It specifies CASSQGIWGPYEQYF.

J is TRBJ2-1 and V is TRBV6-2 or TRBV6-3; 13 nucleotides agree with TRBD2. Trimming took 6 bases from V and 7 from J; bases not matched to a gene: 15. The V gene's germline CDR1 is MNHEY and CDR2 SVGEGT. This CDR3 comprises 18 residues. CDR3 amino acids: CASSLLFRTSGSDNEQFF. The CDR3 bases are TGTGCCAGCAGCCTACTCTTCAGGACTAGCGGGAGCGATAATGAGCAGTTCTTC.

The CDR3 here is CASSLADSYGYTF. CDR3 DNA sequence: TGTGCCAGCAGCTTAGCGGACAGCTATGGCTACACCTTC. The V gene is TRBV7-2, the J gene TRBJ1-2; a weak D match, TRBD1 (6 bases). V lost 0 bases and J lost 4, with 6 bases in between. CDR1 is SGHTA and CDR2 is FQGNSA in the germline V gene. The length of the CDR3 is 13 residues.

In this sample, this clonotype turned up a few times. V gene TRBV27 combines with J gene TRBJ2-7; 9 nucleotides line up with TRBD1. The V gene end was trimmed by 6 bases and the J gene end by 5 bases; junction bases not matched to a gene: 8. The germline gives CDR1 MNHEY, CDR2 SMNVEV (reference sequence). This CDR3 has 14 amino acids. In nucleotides, the CDR3 is TGTGCCAGCAGCCCATACAGGGGGCGGGACGAGCAGTACTTC. This gives the protein CASSPYRGRDEQYF.

The rearrangement links TRBV4-3 to TRBJ2-7; TRBD2 is a possible D gene (6 bases). Per germline, CDR1 LGHNA and CDR2 YSLEER. The V and J ends lost 4 bases and 7 bases respectively, with 14 bases between them. The CDR3 spans 13 residues. CDR3 in amino acids: CASSRKGGNEQYF. The DNA for the CDR3 is TGCGCCAGCAGCCGTAAGGGAGGCAATGAGCAGTACTTC.

V gene TRBV5-1 combines with J gene TRBJ1-4; 8 bases are shared with TRBD1. CDR1 is SGHRS and CDR2 is YFSETQ in the germline V gene. This CDR3 has 18 residues. Trimming cost V 0 bases and J 4 bases; bases outside gene matches: 11. As DNA, the CDR3 is TGCGCCAGCAGCTTGGGGGGGAGCGGGACAGGAATTAATGAAAAACTGTTTTTT. Protein sequence: CASSLGGSGTGINEKLFF.

Many counts were recorded for this clonotype. The chain joins TRBV5-1 to TRBJ2-1; no definite D call. The CDR3 contains 13 residues. Germline V gives CDR1 SGHRS, CDR2 YFSETQ. Trimming took off 0 bases at V and 5 bases at J, with 6 bases between the two ends. The DNA of the CDR3 is TGCGCCAGCAGCTTGGGTTCCAACAATGAGCAGTTCTTC. Its translation is CASSLGSNNEQFF.

This clonotype was seen only once. This chain connects TRBV24-1 to TRBJ2-1; D is unresolved. This CDR3 comprises 12 residues. Trimming cost V 9 bases and J 3 bases, with 8 bases left between them. Germline CDR1 and CDR2: KGHDR and SFDVKD. The CDR3 DNA follows: TGTGCCACCCGTGGCGACTACAATGAGCAGTTCTTC. Translating gives CATRGDYNEQFF.

This clonotype was seen a handful of times. The chain is built from TRBV7-2 and TRBJ1-4; tentatively, D is TRBD1 (6 bases). Per the germline V gene, CDR1 is SGHTA and CDR2 is FQGNSA. V dropped 1 base and J dropped 8 bases, with 17 bases sitting between them. The CDR3 runs 16 residues. The CDR3 coding sequence is TGTGCCAGCAGCTTAGGTCGGGGCAGGGGATTCGAAAAACTGTTTTTT. It translates to CASSLGRGRGFEKLFF.

V gene TRBV28 combines with J gene TRBJ1-5; TRBD1 is a possible D gene (6 bases). The V end lost 3 bases, the J end lost 4 bases, and 10 bases lay between the germline ends. The CDR3 extends over 14 amino acids. Germline lookup yields CDR1 MDHEN and CDR2 SYDVKM. This chain's CDR3 is CASSFVGGNQPQHF. As DNA, the CDR3 is TGTGCCAGCAGTTTTGTAGGGGGAAATCAGCCCCAGCATTTT. Looking up the rest from reference TRBV28 and TRBJ1-5 gives the full variable domain: DVKVTQSSRYLVKRTGEKVFLECVQDMDHENMFWYRQDPGLGLRLIYFSYDVKMKEKGDIPEGYSVSREKKERFSLILESASTNQTSMYLCASSFVGGNQPQHFGDGTRLSIL.